This TCR beta chain was recorded in a study of circulating and synovial CD4+ cells in juvenile arthritis. Notes on the study in general: CPL and bulk CD4 samples differed at least tenfold in T cell genomes. Diversity here was lower than in bulk blood CD4 cells.

Sorted cells were HLA-DR+CD14-CD3+CD4+CD25low/- peripheral blood cells. CDR1 and CDR2 from the germline V gene are SEHNR and FQNEAQ (reference sequence). V was clipped by 5 bases and J by 4 bases; unmatched bases: 6. The CDR3 contains 14 residues. Clones were sequenced by immunoSEQ multiplex PCR, and TCRdb holds only the in-frame ones, with some missing. The table records over a thousand clones, around 90% of them present only once. Of note for this clone: What it binds is not known.

The sequencing input was HLA-DR+ CD4+ T cells from blood. This sample's subset: circulating pathogenic-like lymphocytes, sorted as HLA-DR+CD14-CD3+CD4+CD25low/- blood T cells. The chain carries TRBV7-9 and TRBJ2-3; 7 nucleotides line up with TRBD1. The sequence derives from a human donor with juvenile idiopathic arthritis. CDR3 amino acids: CASSLPTGSDTQYF. The CDR3 region has the DNA TGTGCCAGCAGCCTACCGACAGGGTCAGATACGCAGTATTTT. Complete variable domain (other parts from reference TRBV7-9 and TRBJ2-3): DTGVSQNPRHKITKRGQNVTFRCDPISEHNRLYWYRQTLGQGPEFLTYFQNEAQLEKSRLLSDRFSAERPKGSFSTLEIQRTEQGDSAMYLCASSLPTGSDTQYFGPGTRLTVL.